These 15 T cell receptor beta chains were all obtained from the same sample, sequenced in a study of patients and donors after allogeneic stem cell transplantation. In TCRdb, the RT-PCR reads were re-called with MiXCR into one record per CDR3 protein. The profile shows about a million distinct CDR3 sequences, under 20% of them singletons. Sample: blood, either unsorted or a sorted T cell fraction (not recorded which). The receptor source for this set is a human donor who was either an allogeneic HSCT recipient or a stem cell or donor lymphocyte infusion donor (not recorded which). It is not recorded whose cells these are; they may come from a transplant donor.

This chain connects TRBV29-1 to TRBJ1-2; a weak D match, TRBD1 (6 bases). The CDR3 loop spans 15 amino acids. The V end lost 3 bases, the J end lost 5 bases, and 19 bases lay between the germline ends. Germline loops: CDR1 SQVTM, CDR2 ANQGSEA. CDR3 sequence: CSVDLYRVETYGYTF. CDR3 nucleotide sequence: TGCAGCGTTGATCTTTACAGGGTTGAGACTTATGGCTACACCTTC. The variable domain in full, completed from reference TRBV29-1 and TRBJ1-2, reads SAVISQKPSRDICQRGTSLTIQCQVDSQVTMMFWYRQQPGQSLTLIATANQGSEATYESGFVIDKFPISRPNLTFSTLTVSNMSPEDSSIYLCSVDLYRVETYGYTFGSGTRLTVV.

This clonotype appeared a few times. This chain joins TRBV6-1 and TRBJ2-3; TRBD1 agrees at 10 bases. The junction had 14 bases not matched to a gene; V was cut back by 5 bases and J by 0 bases. The CDR3 is 19 amino acids. CDR1 MNHNS and CDR2 SASEGT come from the germline V gene. As DNA, the CDR3 is TGTGCCAGCAGTCGGACCGGGACAGGGGTCCATACTAGCACAGATACGCAGTATTTT. Protein product: CASSRTGTGVHTSTDTQYF.

Here the CDR3 reads CASSYGQTRNQPQHF. For the CDR3, the DNA is TGTGCCAGCAGTTACGGGCAGACAAGAAATCAGCCCCAGCATTTT. This chain connects TRBV6-5 to TRBJ1-5; D gene unclear. This CDR3 has 15 residues. Germline-derived CDR1 and CDR2 are MNHEY and SVGAGI. Trimming removed 2 bases from V and 4 bases from J, with 12 bases in between.

Only one count was recorded for this clonotype. Here the CDR3 DNA reads TGCAGTGCTAAGGACAGGGTGAGGAACACTGAAGCTTTCTTT. This encodes CSAKDRVRNTEAFF. This chain joins TRBV20-1 and TRBJ1-1; TRBD1 agrees at 8 bases. The germline V gene has CDR1 DFQATT and CDR2 SNEGSKA (reference sequence). The CDR3 loop spans 14 amino acids. The J segment lost 1 base and the V segment lost 4 bases, leaving 5 bases of the junction unmatched.

This chain connects TRBV6-2 or TRBV6-3 to TRBJ2-7; D is unresolved. This CDR3 has 15 amino acids. Trimming took 4 bases from V and 2 from J, leaving 15 bases between them. Germline CDR1 is MNHEY and CDR2 is SVGEGT. The CDR3 bases are TGTGCCAGCAGTTCCCAATTTGGCGGAGCCTACGAGCAGTACTTC. The encoded protein is CASSSQFGGAYEQYF.

This clonotype came up a few times. V gene TRBV25-1 combines with J gene TRBJ2-7; D is unclear. This CDR3 region has 12 residues. Germline CDR1 MGHDK, CDR2 SYGVNS. Trimming shortened V by 1 base and J by 5 bases, and 6 bases separated the two germline ends. The CDR3, as DNA: TGTGCCAGCAGTGAATCTGTGGACGAGCAGTACTTC. This translates into CASSESVDEQYF.

This sequence joins TRBV2 and TRBJ2-1; D unclear. The CDR3 consists of 11 residues. Trimming took off 9 bases at V and 4 bases at J, with 7 bases between the two ends. CDR1 SNHLY and CDR2 FYNNEI come from the germline V gene. The CDR3 sequence is CARALYNEQFF. The CDR3 DNA sequence: TGTGCCAGGGCCCTGTACAATGAGCAGTTCTTC.

The rearrangement uses TRBV13 and TRBJ2-3; 8 bases are shared with TRBD1. Germline V gene lookup returns CDR1 PRHDT and CDR2 FYEKMQ (reference sequence). This CDR3 has 18 amino acids. After removal of 3 bases from V and 3 bases from J, the junction contained 14 bases not matched to a gene. The CDR3 DNA reads TGTGCCAGCAGCTTTAAACACAGGGGGTGGAGGAAGACAGATACGCAGTATTTT. This encodes CASSFKHRGWRKTDTQYF.

This chain connects TRBV20-1 to TRBJ2-3; 15 nucleotides align to TRBD2. Trimming at V came to 6 bases and at J to 5 bases, leaving 9 bases not matched to a gene. This CDR3 is built from 16 residues. Per the germline V gene, CDR1 is DFQATT and CDR2 is SNEGSKA (reference sequence). The chain's CDR3 is CSARGLAGGRRDTQYF. Written as DNA, the CDR3 is TGCAGTGCCCGCGGACTAGCGGGAGGGCGCCGAGATACGCAGTATTTT.

This chain joins TRBV7-9 and TRBJ2-7; D may be TRBD1 (6 bases). The V end was cut by 5 bases, the J end by 2 bases, with 16 bases between. Germline V lookup: CDR1 SEHNR, CDR2 FQNEAQ (reference sequence). This CDR3 is built from 15 residues. CDR3 DNA: TGTGCCAGCAGCCCACAGGGAACCTCCACCTACGAGCAGTACTTC. It translates to CASSPQGTSTYEQYF.

This clonotype has a count of ten or more. This rearrangement joins TRBV12-3 or TRBV12-4 to TRBJ1-2; D uncertain. Trimming removed 5 bases from V and 4 bases from J, with 11 bases in between. The CDR3 totals 13 residues. CDR3: CASSPGHLYGYTF. The CDR3 nucleotides read TGTGCCAGCAGTCCGGGCCACCTCTATGGCTACACCTTC.

In this sample, this clonotype turned up many times. This chain uses TRBV12-3 or TRBV12-4 with TRBJ1-1, with TRBD1 matching 8 bases. The CDR3 length is 13 residues. V lost 5 bases and J lost 3; bases outside the gene matches: 2. Written as DNA, the CDR3 is TGTGCCAGCAGTGGACAGGGCCACACTGAAGCTTTCTTT. It specifies CASSGQGHTEAFF.

This clonotype has more than one count but fewer than ten. The rearrangement uses TRBV20-1 and TRBJ2-1; 11 nucleotides align to TRBD2. Unmatched junction bases numbered 9, after V lost 4 bases and J lost 4 bases. This CDR3 contains 16 residues. The germline gives CDR1 DFQATT, CDR2 SNEGSKA (reference sequence). This CDR3 is CSAIVGTSGLYNEQFF. CDR3 coding DNA: TGCAGTGCTATAGTCGGGACTAGCGGACTTTACAATGAGCAGTTCTTC.

This clonotype has just a few counts. The chain combines TRBV4-1 with TRBJ2-1; TRBD1 matches at 7 bases. Germline CDR1 and CDR2: MGHRA and YSYEKL. The J segment lost 2 bases and the V segment lost 0 bases, leaving 10 bases of the junction unmatched. The CDR3 length is 18 residues. The CDR3 DNA reads as TGCGCCAGCAGCCAAGATCTCCAGGGGGACCACCCCTACAATGAGCAGTTCTTC. It codes for CASSQDLQGDHPYNEQFF.

The V gene is TRBV14, the J gene TRBJ2-1; D is possibly TRBD1 or TRBD2 (5 bases each). Trimming pared 1 base from V and 11 bases from J, leaving 12 bases between. The CDR3 contains 13 residues. CDR1 and CDR2 (germline): SGHDN, FVKESK. CDR3 in amino acids: CASSQVRDAQQFF. The CDR3 bases are TGTGCCAGCAGCCAAGTGAGGGACGCCCAGCAGTTCTTC.